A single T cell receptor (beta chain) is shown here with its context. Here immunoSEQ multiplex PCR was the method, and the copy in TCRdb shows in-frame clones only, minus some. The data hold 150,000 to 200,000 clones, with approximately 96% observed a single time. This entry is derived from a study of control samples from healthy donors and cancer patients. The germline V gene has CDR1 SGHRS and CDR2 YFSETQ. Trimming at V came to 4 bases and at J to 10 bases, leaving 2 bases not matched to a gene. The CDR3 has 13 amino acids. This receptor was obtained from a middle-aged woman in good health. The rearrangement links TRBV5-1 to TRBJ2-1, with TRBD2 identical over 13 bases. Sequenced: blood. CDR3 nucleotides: TGCGCCAGCAGCGGGGGACTAGCGGGGGAGCAGTTCTTC. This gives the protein CASSGGLAGEQFF.